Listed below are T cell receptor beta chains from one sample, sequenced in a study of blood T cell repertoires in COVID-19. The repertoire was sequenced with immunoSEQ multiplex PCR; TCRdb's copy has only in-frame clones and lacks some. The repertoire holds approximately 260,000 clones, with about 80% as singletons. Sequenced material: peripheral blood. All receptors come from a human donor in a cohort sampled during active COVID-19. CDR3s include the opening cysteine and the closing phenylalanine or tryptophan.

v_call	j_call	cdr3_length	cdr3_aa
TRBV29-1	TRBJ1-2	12	CSATPDTDGYTF
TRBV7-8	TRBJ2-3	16	CASSLRTSGVSDTQYF
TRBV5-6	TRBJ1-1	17	CASSLAPGQVMNTEAFF
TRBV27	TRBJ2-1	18	CASSYQWVAGGLHNEQFF
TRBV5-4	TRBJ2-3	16	CASSPLASGSTDTQYF
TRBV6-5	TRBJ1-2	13	CAITTASVYGYTF
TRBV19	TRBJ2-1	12	CASSIRGGEQFF
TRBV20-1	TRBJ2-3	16	CSASILEPWGTDTQYF
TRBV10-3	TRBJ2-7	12	CAISATGAEQYF
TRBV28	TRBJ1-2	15	CASSSSGTGFYGYTF
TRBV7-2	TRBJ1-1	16	CASSLFGGPASTEAFF
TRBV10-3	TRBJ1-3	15	CAIRGQGETGNTIYF
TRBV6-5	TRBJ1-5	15	CASSQGHDYSQPQHF
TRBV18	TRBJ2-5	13	CASSLGVLETQYF
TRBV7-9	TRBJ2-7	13	CASSENGGYEQYF
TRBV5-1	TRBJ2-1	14	CASSPGTGYNEQFF
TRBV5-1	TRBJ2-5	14	CASSYRGPQETQYF
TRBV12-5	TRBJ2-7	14	CASGTGQPSYEQYF
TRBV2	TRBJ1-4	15	CASSFTGQNNEKLFF
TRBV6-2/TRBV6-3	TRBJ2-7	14	CASSLQTGSYEQYF
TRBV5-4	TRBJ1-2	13	CASSMGQAYGYTF
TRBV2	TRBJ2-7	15	CASSPPGTEFYEQYF
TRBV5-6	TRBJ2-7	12	CASSLTGYEQYF
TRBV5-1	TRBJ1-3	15	CASSLEGGPGNTIYF
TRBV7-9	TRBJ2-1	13	CASSRLAGEEQFF
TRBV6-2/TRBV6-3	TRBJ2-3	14	CASSYGTSSDTQYF
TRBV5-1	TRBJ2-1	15	CASSLVAGGVNEQFF
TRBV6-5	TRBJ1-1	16	CASSSHRGLVNTEAFF
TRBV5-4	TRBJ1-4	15	CASSAGRQPNEKLFF
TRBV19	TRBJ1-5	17	CASSTFSTSGTNQPQHF
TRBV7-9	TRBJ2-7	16	CASSLVSPLFPYEQYF
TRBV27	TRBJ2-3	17	CASSLAPGTAITDTQYF
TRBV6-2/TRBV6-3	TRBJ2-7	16	CASSQDPTRWAYEQYF
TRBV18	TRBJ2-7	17	CASSPRPGTGATYEQYF
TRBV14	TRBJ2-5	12	CASRGVGETQYF
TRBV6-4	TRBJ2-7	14	CASSAEQGTHEQYF
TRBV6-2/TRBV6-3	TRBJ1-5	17	CASSYLGTTNSNQPQHF
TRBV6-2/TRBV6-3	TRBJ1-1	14	CASSENRGGTEAFF
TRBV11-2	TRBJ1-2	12	CASSLSNYGYTF
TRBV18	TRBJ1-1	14	CASSPSTGNTEAFF
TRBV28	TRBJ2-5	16	CASSRGTGWGQETQYF